Shown below are 4 T cell receptor beta chains from a single sample sequenced in a study of T cell responses to AZD1222 COVID-19 vaccine (dated by TCRdb to the early 2020s). The library was generated by the immunoSEQ multiplex PCR assay. What TCRdb holds here is the immuneACCESS table cut down to in-frame rearrangements. Part of the clones is not present; checked against another copy, under half of the missing clones reflect an unresolved V gene, and the others are unexplained. This sample holds roughly 50,000 clones; more than 60% were observed only once. The biggest ten clones account for around 6.6% of the sample. In light of the paper, this sample's time point label describes: baseline before first vaccination. Specimen: peripheral blood, collected on day 0 of AZD1222 vaccination. These receptors were taken from an adult in good health.

J is TRBJ1-4 and V is TRBV5-1; D is possibly TRBD1 (5 bases). This CDR3 is 18 amino acids long. The V end was cut by 5 bases, the J end by 6 bases, with 26 bases between. CDR1 is SGHRS, CDR2 YFSETQ, per germline. The CDR3 reads CASRPPIRDDLLDEKLFF. For the CDR3, the DNA is TGCGCCAGCAGACCCCCGATCCGGGACGACTTATTGGATGAAAAACTGTTTTTT.

CDR3 sequence (DNA): TGTGCCCCAACCGCGGCTAGCGGGACCACCTCCTACGAGCAGTACGTC. This translates into CAPTAASGTTSYEQYV. The chain has TRBV27 and TRBJ2-7, with TRBD2 matching over 9 bases. The CDR3 totals 16 residues. The germline CDR1 and CDR2 sequences are MNHEY and SMNVEV (reference sequence). Unmatched junction bases numbered 14, after V lost 11 bases and J lost 0 bases.

The rearrangement uses TRBV6-5 and TRBJ2-1; TRBD1 matches 11 bases. There are 14 residues in the CDR3. Unmatched junction bases numbered 8, after V lost 6 bases and J lost 10 bases. Germline CDR1 and CDR2: MNHEY and SVGAGI. The chain's CDR3 is CASRPGQGAREQFF. CDR3 DNA: TGTGCCAGCAGACCCGGACAGGGGGCGCGCGAGCAGTTCTTC.

The V gene is TRBV25-1, the J gene TRBJ2-7; tentative D call: TRBD2 (5 bases). There are 11 residues in the CDR3. Germline-derived CDR1 and CDR2 are MGHDK and SYGVNS. Trimming pared 2 bases from V and 6 bases from J, leaving 5 bases between. Written as DNA, the CDR3 is TGTGCCAGCAGTGAAGCGGGCGAGCAGTACTTC. Translated, it gives CASSEAGEQYF.